This T cell receptor (beta chain) was retrieved from a study of monozygotic twins with inflammatory bowel disease. Study-wide findings and caveats: Compared with healthy twins, IBD patients shared fewer clonotypes with others, especially with disease activity. Differing T cell subtypes remained indistinguishable.

On this clonotype: As yet, its antigen is unknown.

CDR1 is SGHKS and CDR2 is YYEKEE in the germline V gene (reference sequence). The CDR3 sequence is 13 residues long. For every TCR library, about 3,500 ng of total RNA was used. The study subjected TCRalpha and TCRbeta cDNA to two nested PCRs of around 15 and 9 cycles. Each CDR3 protein gets one entry in TCRdb, which reprocessed the 5' RACE reads and gives no DNA. This repertoire comprises fewer than 550,000 distinct CDR3 sequences; its ten largest clones make up 2% to 3%. Sequencing was performed on blood. The sequence was collected from a human donor with ulcerative colitis or Crohn's disease, or a healthy co-twin of an affected twin (not recorded which). The chain has TRBV5-5 and TRBJ1-5. The CDR3 sequence: CASSSAIYQPQHF. Filled out from reference TRBV5-5 and TRBJ1-5, the complete variable domain reads DAGVTQSPTHLIKTRGQQVTLRCSPISGHKSVSWYQQVLGQGPQFIFQYYEKEERGRGNFPDRFSARQFPNYSSELNVNALLLGDSALYLCASSSAIYQPQHFGDGTRLSIL.